This T cell receptor (beta chain) was sequenced during a study of blood T cell repertoires in COVID-19. Study details: Sites in the United States, Italy and Spain provided acute and convalescent COVID-19 samples. In each case, the material was cDNA or gDNA derived from T cells, B-cell-depleted T cells, or PBMCs.

Original methodology: How many nucleated cells were present was estimated from reference gene primer amplification. Produced via immunoSEQ multiplex PCR; TCRdb's table is partial and in-frame only. From that table come the V and J calls and clone size; the DNA was used to work out D and trimming. This repertoire shows 55,000 to 80,000 clones, 80% to 95% found once; its top ten account for roughly 6.2%. Germline loops: CDR1 SGHNT, CDR2 YYREEE (reference sequence). This CDR3 has 16 residues. V was clipped by 2 bases and J by 0 bases, with 13 bases between them. Sequenced material: peripheral blood. The origin of this receptor is a human donor in a cohort sampled during active COVID-19. The J gene is TRBJ2-3, the V gene TRBV5-4; tentatively, D is TRBD2 (6 bases). The CDR3 spells CASSFRREASTDTQYF. CDR3 coding DNA: TGTGCCAGCAGCTTCCGGCGGGAAGCTAGCACAGATACGCAGTATTTT.